This T cell receptor beta chain was identified during a study of cytomegalovirus exposure and HLA in healthy donors. Findings and limits, study-wide: Differences between HLA loci emerged in a later analysis of TCR association rates, with DRB1 most and HLA-C fewest. A few V segments could not be told apart, such as TRBV6-2 and TRBV6-3, and were left out. Later examination showed HLA-associated TCR beta chains had greater clonal expansion than equally common others.

The primer mix had 60 Vbeta and 13 Jbeta primers. Profiling relied on immunoSEQ multiplex PCR, and the TCRdb table lists in-frame clones only, not all of them. Among 150,000 or so clones, 80% were seen once, and the ten largest hold 4.5%. Germline loops: CDR1 SGHDN, CDR2 FVKESK. The CDR3 consists of 15 residues. V lost 3 bases and J 2 bases, leaving 14 bases between the germline ends. Remarks on this clone: Antigen specificity is unknown.

The genes are TRBV14 and TRBJ2-7; D may be TRBD1 (6 bases). Sequencing used PBMCs. This TCR came from a woman aged 45-60 years in good health and CMV-seropositive. The CDR3 protein is CASSHLSQGPYEQYF. The CDR3 DNA reads TGTGCCAGCAGCCACCTCTCGCAGGGGCCCTACGAGCAGTACTTC.